This TCR beta chain was retrieved from a study of beta chain features in type 1 diabetes. Sequenced material consisted of expressed TCRB transcripts (all of the isolated RNA was reverse transcribed). Sequencing used immunoSEQ multiplex PCR; TCRdb keeps in-frame clones, though not all of them. The sample includes fewer than 55,000 clones, roughly 39% of them seen just once. Using CD45RO/CCR7/CD25/CD127/CD95/CD27, CD4+ naive, central memory, regulatory and stem cell-like memory cells were sorted. Study-wide findings and caveats: In comparison with healthy donors, patients had naive, central memory and Treg TCRB repertoires that appeared more similar. Type 1 diabetes patients had TCRB CDR3s that were shorter (moderately but significantly so) in all four CD4+ subsets.

This clone has a handful of counts. Its cognate antigen is unknown. CDR1 is SGHDT and CDR2 is YYEEEE in the germline V gene. Trimming took 3 bases from V and 2 from J, leaving 12 bases between them. This CDR3 has 15 amino acids. The source of this sequence is a man under 40 with type 1 diabetes. Sequencing used Tregs from blood. The chain employs TRBV5-6 and TRBJ1-5; D uncertain. The CDR3 bases are TGTGCCAGCAGCTCGGTCCGGAGTGGCAATCAGCCCCAGCATTTT. Translated: CASSSVRSGNQPQHF.